This note documents a single TCR beta chain sequence. These data come from a study of blood T cell repertoires in COVID-19. Looking at the study overall: The analysed material was cDNA or gDNA that came from T cells, B-cell-depleted T cells, or PBMCs.

Clones were read by immunoSEQ multiplex PCR, and TCRdb kept only the in-frame ones, dropping some. The repertoire includes about 270,000 clones, around 81% of them detected once, and about 3.2% sits in the top ten. The V gene's germline CDR1 is SNHLY and CDR2 FYNNEI. CDR3 length equals 12 residues. Deletions cut 2 bases from V and 12 bases from J, with 13 bases between. The chain employs TRBV2 and TRBJ1-2, with D perhaps matching TRBD1 (5 bases). Sequences were obtained from peripheral blood. The source of this sequence is a woman aged 60-75 years with active or convalescent COVID-19. The chain's CDR3 is CASSEFSGGNTF. CDR3 DNA sequence: TGTGCCAGCAGTGAATTCTCGGGGGGGAACACCTTC.